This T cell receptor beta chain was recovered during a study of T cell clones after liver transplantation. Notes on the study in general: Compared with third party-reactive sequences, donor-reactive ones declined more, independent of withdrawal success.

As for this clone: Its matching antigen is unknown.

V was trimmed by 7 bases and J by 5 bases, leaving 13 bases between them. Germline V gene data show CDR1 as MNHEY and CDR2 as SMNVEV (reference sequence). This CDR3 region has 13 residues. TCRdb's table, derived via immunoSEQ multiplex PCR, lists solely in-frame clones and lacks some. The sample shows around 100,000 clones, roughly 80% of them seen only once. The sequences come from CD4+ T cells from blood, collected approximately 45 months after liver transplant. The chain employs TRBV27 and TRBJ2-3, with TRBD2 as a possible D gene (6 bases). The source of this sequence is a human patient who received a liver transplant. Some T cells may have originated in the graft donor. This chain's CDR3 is CASKRDSGDTQYF. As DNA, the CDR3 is TGTGCCAGCAAACGGGACTCCGGAGATACGCAGTATTTT.